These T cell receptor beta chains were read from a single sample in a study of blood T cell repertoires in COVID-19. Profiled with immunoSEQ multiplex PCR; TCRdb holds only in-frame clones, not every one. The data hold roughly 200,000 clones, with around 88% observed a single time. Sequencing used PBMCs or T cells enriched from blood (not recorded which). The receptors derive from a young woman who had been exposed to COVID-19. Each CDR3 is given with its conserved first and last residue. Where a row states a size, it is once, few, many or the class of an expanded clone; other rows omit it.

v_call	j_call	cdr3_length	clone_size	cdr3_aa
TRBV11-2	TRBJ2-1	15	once	CASRPGLAGSGEQFF
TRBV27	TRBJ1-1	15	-	CASSSGQTTNTEAFF
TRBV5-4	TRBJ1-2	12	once	CASSADSDGYTF
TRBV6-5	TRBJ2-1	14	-	CASSLLAGGDEQFF
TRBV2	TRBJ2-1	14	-	CASSVSGARSEQFF
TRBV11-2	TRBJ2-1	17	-	CASSLEGVAGRYNEQFF
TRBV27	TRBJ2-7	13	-	CASSPSRFYPQSF
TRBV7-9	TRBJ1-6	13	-	CASSVDGDSPLHF
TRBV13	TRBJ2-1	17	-	CASSSLLTAGGWNEQFF
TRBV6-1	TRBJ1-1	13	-	CASSDQGGTEAFF
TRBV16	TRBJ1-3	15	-	CASSNPAGPKNTIYF
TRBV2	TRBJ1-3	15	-	CASSPRTASGNTIYF
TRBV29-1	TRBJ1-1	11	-	CSATENTEAFF
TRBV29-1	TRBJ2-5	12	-	CSGRRGLETQYF
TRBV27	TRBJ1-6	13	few	CASMRQHNSPLHF
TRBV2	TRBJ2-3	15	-	CASSASGTSKDTQYF
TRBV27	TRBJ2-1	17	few	CASNLRGGAEFYNEQFF
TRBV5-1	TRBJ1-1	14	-	CASSLGAVVEEAFF
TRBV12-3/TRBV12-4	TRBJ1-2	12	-	CASTQGAVGYTF
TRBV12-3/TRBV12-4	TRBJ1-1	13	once	CASSIGANTEAFF
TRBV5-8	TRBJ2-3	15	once	CASTQGAGVTDTQYF
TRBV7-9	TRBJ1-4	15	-	CASSLATGANEKLFF
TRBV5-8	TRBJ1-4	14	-	CASSLRSGRAKLFF
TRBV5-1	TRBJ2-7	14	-	CASSPPAGYYEQYF